The 22 T cell receptor beta chains presented below share a single source sample, sequenced in a study of PD-1 blockade in mismatch repair-deficient tumors. The assay was immunoSEQ multiplex PCR, and TCRdb's table has in-frame clones only and misses some. Of under 50,000 clones listed, over 75% were seen once; the top ten hold 3% to 4%. The source was PBMCs, collected before pembrolizumab treatment. These receptors all stem from an adult with mismatch repair-deficient cancer.

V and J are TRBV15 and TRBJ2-5; 7 nucleotides align to TRBD1. Germline V gene lookup returns CDR1 LNHNV and CDR2 YYDKDF (reference sequence). The CDR3 covers 13 residues. V gave up 2 bases and J gave up 5 bases; unmatched junction bases: 2. The CDR3 region has the DNA TGTGCCACCAGCAGACAGGGACAGGAGACCCAGTACTTC. It translates to CATSRQGQETQYF.

This clone was observed many times. J is TRBJ2-3 and V is TRBV7-8; maybe TRBD2 (5 bases). The ends were cut back, 3 bases at V and 2 bases at J, with 12 bases in the middle. The CDR3 contains 15 residues. The germline gives CDR1 SGHVS, CDR2 FQNEAQ. The CDR3 is CASSLYTDYTDTQYF. CDR3 coding DNA: TGTGCCAGCAGCTTGTACACAGACTACACAGATACGCAGTATTTT.

V is TRBV6-5 and J is TRBJ1-1; maybe TRBD1 (5 bases). The ends were cut back, 5 bases at V and 4 bases at J, with 14 bases in the middle. This CDR3 spans 14 amino acids. Germline CDR1 reads MNHEY; CDR2 reads SVGAGI. For the CDR3, the DNA is TGTGCCAGCAGTAACGGGGGGTTCGGCACTGAAGCTTTCTTT. Protein: CASSNGGFGTEAFF.

V usage is TRBV5-6 and J usage is TRBJ2-3, with D unresolved. The CDR3 length is 12 residues. In germline, CDR1 is SGHDT, CDR2 YYEEEE. The V gene lost 4 bases and the J gene lost 4 bases, with 7 bases spanning the gap. The CDR3 region has the DNA TGTGCCAGCAGCCCCCCGCCAGATACGCAGTATTTT. Translation: CASSPPPDTQYF.

This chain uses TRBV29-1 with TRBJ1-2, with 7 bases fitting TRBD1. The V and J ends lost 3 bases and 6 bases, in that order; junction bases with no gene match: 7. This CDR3 spans 13 amino acids. CDR1 and CDR2 (germline): SQVTM, ANQGSEA. The CDR3 nucleotides read TGCAGCGTTGATTGGACAGGACAAAATGGCTACACCTTC. Translating it yields CSVDWTGQNGYTF.

CDR3 DNA sequence: TGTGCCAGCACACTTCAAGGGGTCTATAGCACAGATACGCAGTATTTT. As protein: CASTLQGVYSTDTQYF. The chain employs TRBV28 and TRBJ2-3, with TRBD1 as a possible D gene (5 bases). This CDR3 has 16 amino acids. CDR1 is MDHEN and CDR2 is SYDVKM in the germline V gene. V dropped 7 bases and J dropped 0 bases, with 17 bases sitting between them. The variable domain in full, completed from reference TRBV28 and TRBJ2-3, reads DVKVTQSSRYLVKRTGEKVFLECVQDMDHENMFWYRQDPGLGLRLIYFSYDVKMKEKGDIPEGYSVSREKKERFSLILESASTNQTSMYLCASTLQGVYSTDTQYFGPGTRLTVL.

This clone was counted only a few times. CDR3 nucleotides: TGTGCCAGTAGTGCCGTTGAGATTTCCCAAGTTTTCCAAGAGACCCAGTACTTC. Translation gives CASSAVEISQVFQETQYF. This sequence joins TRBV19 and TRBJ2-5; D remains unclear. V lost 5 bases and J lost 1, with 23 bases in between. Germline V lookup: CDR1 LNHDA, CDR2 SQIVND (reference sequence). The CDR3 is made up of 18 amino acids.

This chain links TRBV7-2 with TRBJ1-3, with D perhaps TRBD1 (6 bases). Germline values: CDR1 SGHTA, CDR2 FQGNSA. The CDR3 length is 18 residues. V lost 4 bases and J 2 bases, leaving 21 bases between the germline ends. In DNA, the CDR3 is TGTGCCAGCAGCTCTAGGTCCGGACAGCACTACCCTGGAAACACCATATATTTT. Protein: CASSSRSGQHYPGNTIYF.

This clone counts as medium-sized (0.01 to 0.1%). The chain recombines TRBV7-2 with TRBJ2-5; D remains ambiguous. The ends were cut back, 5 bases at V and 7 bases at J, with 14 bases in the middle. Looked up from germline, CDR1 is SGHTA and CDR2 is FQGNSA. The CDR3 is made up of 13 amino acids. As DNA, the CDR3 is TGTGCCAGCAGCGCACAAAACCGCGGGACCCAGTACTTC. Translating gives CASSAQNRGTQYF.

As for this clone: The junction and the germline gene differ at one end; a read error may be behind it. The chain recombines TRBV2 with TRBJ2-7; D is unclear. The CDR3 loop spans 13 amino acids. The V gene's germline CDR1 is SNHLY and CDR2 FYNNEI. CDR3 in amino acids: CATSFSREYEQYF. In DNA form, the CDR3 reads TGTGCCACCAGTTTTAGCCGAGAGTACGAGCAGTACTTC.

This chain connects TRBV11-2 to TRBJ2-2, with D hard to call. Deletions cut 4 bases from V and 0 bases from J, with 21 bases between. CDR3 length equals 19 residues. In germline, CDR1 is SGHAT, CDR2 FQNNGV. CDR3 sequence reads: CASSSVIRFARSNTGELFF. CDR3 nucleotide sequence: TGTGCCAGCAGCTCCGTGATTAGGTTCGCCCGATCGAACACCGGGGAGCTGTTTTTT.

In its sample, this clone was seen a few times. The chain couples TRBV27 to TRBJ2-7; D gene uncertain. The length of the CDR3 is 16 residues. The germline CDR1 and CDR2 sequences are MNHEY and SMNVEV (reference sequence). The ends were cut back, 2 bases at V and 0 bases at J, with 14 bases in the middle. CDR3 protein: CASSLGSPPLSYEQYF. The DNA of the CDR3 is TGTGCCAGCAGTTTAGGCAGTCCGCCCCTCTCCTACGAGCAGTACTTC.

The genes are TRBV5-1 and TRBJ1-1, with 7 bases fitting TRBD1. V gave up 0 bases and J gave up 4 bases; unmatched junction bases: 3. This CDR3 region has 14 residues. Germline V gene lookup returns CDR1 SGHRS and CDR2 YFSETQ. The CDR3 bases are TGCGCCAGCAGCTTGGGACAGGGCACCACTGAAGCTTTCTTT. This translates into CASSLGQGTTEAFF.

This clone was seen once. This chain joins TRBV6-1 and TRBJ1-1; D gene uncertain. V shed 6 bases and J shed 1 base, with 9 bases lying between them. This CDR3 is 13 amino acids long. Germline CDR1 and CDR2: MNHNS and SASEGT. In DNA, the CDR3 is TGTGCCAGCAGCGGCTCCGGGAACACTGAAGCTTTCTTT. Its translation is CASSGSGNTEAFF.

This chain joins TRBV12-5 and TRBJ2-1, with D unclear. Trimming left V 6 bases short and J 0 bases short, with 12 bases between. The CDR3 consists of 15 residues. Germline V gene sequence: CDR1 LGHNT, CDR2 FRNRAP. The CDR3 DNA is TGTGCTAGTGGCCGAATTAGGGACTCCTACAATGAGCAGTTCTTC. It is translated as CASGRIRDSYNEQFF.

The V call is TRBV30, the J call TRBJ2-1; TRBD2 matches at 12 bases. The germline V gene has CDR1 GTSNPN and CDR2 SVGIG (reference sequence). J was trimmed by 6 bases and V by 7 bases; bases with no gene match: 7. CDR3 length: 14 amino acids. CDR3 in DNA: TGTGCCTCACAACTAGCGGGAGGTCTCAATGAGCAGTTCTTC. Translation gives CASQLAGGLNEQFF.

The gene calls are TRBV29-1 and TRBJ2-3, with D possibly matching TRBD2 (6 bases). Germline V gene sequence: CDR1 SQVTM, CDR2 ANQGSEA. V was pared by 7 bases and J by 2 bases, with 13 bases between. This CDR3 has 13 residues. The CDR3 loop is CSASTGLTDTQYF. CDR3 sequence (DNA): TGCAGCGCGTCAACGGGACTCACAGATACGCAGTATTTT.

The gene calls are TRBV6-5 and TRBJ2-6; D is uncertain. With 4 bases removed from V and 1 base from J, the gap between germline ends came to 5 bases. The CDR3 consists of 14 residues. Germline CDR1 and CDR2: MNHEY and SVGAGI. DNA of the CDR3: TGTGCCAGCAGTTTTAGGTCTGGGGCCAACGTCCTGACTTTC. The encoded protein is CASSFRSGANVLTF.

V and J are TRBV19 and TRBJ1-1; D is perhaps TRBD1 (6 bases). The germline V gene encodes CDR1 LNHDA and CDR2 SQIVND (reference sequence). The CDR3 has 12 residues. Between the trimmed V and J ends, which lost 7 bases and 4 bases, there was a span of 10 bases. In DNA, the CDR3 is TGTGCCAGTACAACAGGGATCACTGAAGCTTTCTTT. Amino acids: CASTTGITEAFF.

The V call is TRBV19, the J call TRBJ2-1; 8 bases align to TRBD2. V was clipped by 2 bases and J by 9 bases; unmatched bases: 9. Germline CDR1 is LNHDA and CDR2 is SQIVND (reference sequence). This CDR3 has 15 residues. In DNA form, the CDR3 reads TGTGCCAGTAGTATAAGGAAAGCGGGAGAGGGTGAGCAGTTCTTC. Its translation is CASSIRKAGEGEQFF.

This clone appeared a few times. V gene TRBV5-5 combines with J gene TRBJ1-2, with 9 positions matching TRBD1. The V segment lost 0 bases and the J segment 4 bases; nucleotides outside the gene matches: 4. This CDR3 is built from 15 residues. Germline assignment: CDR1 SGHKS and CDR2 YYEKEE (reference sequence). CDR3 sequence: CASSLVTGGAYGYTF. CDR3 DNA sequence: TGTGCCAGCAGCTTGGTCACAGGGGGCGCCTATGGCTACACCTTC.

The V and J genes are TRBV27 and TRBJ2-4, with D uncertain. Germline V gives CDR1 MNHEY, CDR2 SMNVEV (reference sequence). Trimming stripped 3 bases from V and 6 bases from J, with 9 bases between. CDR3 size: 13 residues. In DNA, the CDR3 is TGTGCCAGCAGTTTGCCCAGGTTAAACATTCAGTACTTC. As protein: CASSLPRLNIQYF.